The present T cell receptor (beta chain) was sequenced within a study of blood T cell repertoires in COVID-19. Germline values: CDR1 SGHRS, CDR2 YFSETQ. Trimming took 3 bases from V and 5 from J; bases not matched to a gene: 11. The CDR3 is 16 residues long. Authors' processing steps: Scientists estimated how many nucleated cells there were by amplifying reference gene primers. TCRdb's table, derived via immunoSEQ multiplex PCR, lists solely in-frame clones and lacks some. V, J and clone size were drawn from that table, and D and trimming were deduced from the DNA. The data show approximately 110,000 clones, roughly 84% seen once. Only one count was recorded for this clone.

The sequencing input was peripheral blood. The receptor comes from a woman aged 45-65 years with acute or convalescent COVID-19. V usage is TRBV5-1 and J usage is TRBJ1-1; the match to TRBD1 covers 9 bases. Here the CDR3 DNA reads TGCGCCAGCAGCTCTACAAGGGGACAGGGAACGACTGAAGCTTTCTTT. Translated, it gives CASSSTRGQGTTEAFF. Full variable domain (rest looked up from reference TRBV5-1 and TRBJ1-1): KAGVTQTPRYLIKTRGQQVTLSCSPISGHRSVSWYQQTPGQGLQFLFEYFSETQRNKGNFPGRFSGRQFSNSRSEMNVSTLELGDSALYLCASSSTRGQGTTEAFFGQGTRLTVV.